This entry lists 19 T cell receptor beta chains sequenced from one sample in a study of blood T cell repertoires in COVID-19. TCRdb keeps only in-frame clones here, not all; method: immunoSEQ multiplex PCR. The sample lists some 100,000 clones; around nine tenths were seen once. The sequencing input was peripheral blood. Receptor source: a woman in her 70s with acute or convalescent COVID-19.

The chain carries TRBV27 and TRBJ2-1, with a tentative D call TRBD1 (6 bases). Germline loops: CDR1 MNHEY, CDR2 SMNVEV (reference sequence). The V gene lost 6 bases and the J gene lost 1 base, with 13 bases spanning the gap. The CDR3 loop spans 15 amino acids. CDR3: CASRILDRSYNEQFF. CDR3 bases: TGTGCCAGCAGGATTCTGGACAGATCCTACAATGAGCAGTTCTTC.

The rearrangement links TRBV29-1 to TRBJ1-2; 8 bases are shared with TRBD1. The germline CDR1 and CDR2 sequences are SQVTM and ANQGSEA. After removal of 4 bases from V and 6 bases from J, the junction contained 1 base not matched to a gene. CDR3 length: 11 amino acids. The CDR3 loop reads CSVVDRDGYTF. The CDR3 DNA reads as TGCAGCGTTGTGGACAGGGATGGCTACACCTTC.

The J gene is TRBJ2-3, the V gene TRBV3-1 (or the pseudogene TRBV3-2); tentatively, D is TRBD2 (6 bases). Germline V gene data show CDR1 as LGHDT and CDR2 as YNNKEL (reference sequence). With 1 base removed from V and 0 bases from J, the gap between germline ends came to 8 bases. The CDR3 contains 15 residues. CDR3 protein: CASSQVGTSTDTQYF. DNA for the CDR3: TGTGCCAGCAGCCAAGTCGGGACTAGCACAGATACGCAGTATTTT.

The sample holds a few counts of this clone. The chain is built from TRBV12-3 or TRBV12-4 and TRBJ2-5; tentatively, D is TRBD1 (6 bases). Trimming stripped 4 bases from V and 7 bases from J, with 10 bases between. The CDR3 consists of 12 residues. CDR3: CASSYREGTQYF. The CDR3 nucleotides are TGTGCCAGCAGTTACAGGGAAGGGACCCAGTACTTC.

This clone was seen only a few times. This chain uses TRBV5-6 with TRBJ2-7; possibly TRBD2 for D (5 bases). Trimming removed 4 bases at V and 8 bases at J, with 16 bases between. Germline V gene data show CDR1 as SGHDT and CDR2 as YYEEEE. This CDR3 region has 13 residues. DNA of the CDR3: TGTGCCAGCAGCCTAGCCGTGGTGGGTCAGCAGTACTTC. It codes for CASSLAVVGQQYF.

The chain recombines TRBV5-1 with TRBJ1-1; weak D call: TRBD1 (5 bases). Germline V gene data show CDR1 as SGHRS and CDR2 as YFSETQ. With 0 bases removed from V and 3 bases from J, the gap between germline ends came to 12 bases. The CDR3 runs 15 residues. The CDR3 DNA sequence: TGCGCCAGCAGCTTGGGCCGCCTAGGGGACACTGAAGCTTTCTTT. Translation gives CASSLGRLGDTEAFF.

The gene calls are TRBV27 and TRBJ1-1; D is possibly TRBD1 (5 bases). The CDR3 covers 14 residues. The V gene's germline CDR1 is MNHEY and CDR2 SMNVEV (reference sequence). Trimming left V 5 bases short and J 6 bases short, with 16 bases between. As DNA, the CDR3 is TGTGCCAGCAGTATCCAGGGTAGGGGCGCTGAAGCTTTCTTT. It yields the protein CASSIQGRGAEAFF.

This chain's CDR3 is CASSHFDSGLSYEQYF. As DNA, the CDR3 is TGTGCCAGCTCACACTTCGATTCGGGTCTGTCCTACGAGCAGTACTTC. The chain joins TRBV18 to TRBJ2-7; no reliable D call. The length of the CDR3 is 16 residues. The germline gives CDR1 KGHSH, CDR2 LQKENI. The V gene lost 4 bases and the J gene lost 1 base, with 17 bases spanning the gap. The whole variable domain, filled in from reference TRBV18 and TRBJ2-7, reads NAGVMQNPRHLVRRRGQEARLRCSPMKGHSHVYWYRQLPEEGLKFMVYLQKENIIDESGMPKERFSAEFPKEGPSILRIQQVVRGDSAAYFCASSHFDSGLSYEQYFGPGTRLTVT.

On this clone: At one of its ends the junction is not consistent with the germline gene, which may arise from a read error. The V call is TRBV5-4, the J call TRBJ2-1; D is possibly TRBD1 (6 bases). CDR3 size: 14 residues. Germline loops: CDR1 SGHNT, CDR2 YYREEE (reference sequence). The CDR3 spells CASSLISRDNEQFF. The CDR3 bases are TGTGCCAGCAGCTTGATCTCCCGGGACAACGAGCAGTTCTTC.

This clone occurred once. The chain employs TRBV10-1 and TRBJ2-2, with TRBD2 as a possible D gene (6 bases). The CDR3 is 15 residues long. Between the trimmed V and J ends, which lost 3 bases and 4 bases, there was a span of 12 bases. CDR1 WNHNN and CDR2 SYGVQD come from the germline V gene (reference sequence). In nucleotides, the CDR3 is TGCGCCAGCAGTGATGGTGGGGGAGGCACCGGGGAGCTGTTTTTT. Amino acid sequence: CASSDGGGGTGELFF.

This chain joins TRBV4-1 and TRBJ1-4; a possible D gene is TRBD1 (5 bases). CDR1 is MGHRA, CDR2 YSYEKL, per germline. V was pared by 1 base and J by 7 bases, with 10 bases between. The CDR3 contains 14 residues. Here the CDR3 reads CASSQGQGTEKLFF. Written as DNA, the CDR3 is TGCGCCAGCAGCCAAGGGCAGGGCACTGAAAAACTGTTTTTT.

The chain employs TRBV3-1 (or the pseudogene TRBV3-2) and TRBJ1-6; the D gene is possibly TRBD1 (6 bases). Trimming removed 1 base at V and 0 bases at J, with 19 bases between. CDR1 is LGHDT and CDR2 is YNNKEL in the germline V gene (reference sequence). CDR3 length: 20 amino acids. The CDR3 DNA sequence: TGTGCCAGCAGCCAAGGGGGGGGCGACAGGACCAGCTCCTATAATTCACCCCTCCACTTT. This translates into CASSQGGGDRTSSYNSPLHF.

The V and J genes are TRBV9 and TRBJ2-7, with 9 bases identical to TRBD2. Per germline, CDR1 SGDLS and CDR2 YYNGEE. The J segment lost 3 bases and the V segment lost 0 bases, leaving 7 bases of the junction unmatched. The CDR3 loop spans 16 amino acids. CDR3 in DNA: TGTGCCAGCAGCGTAGGGACAGGCGGGGGGGTCTACGAGCAGTACTTC. Protein sequence: CASSVGTGGGVYEQYF.

The chain recombines TRBV11-2 with TRBJ2-3, with D tentatively TRBD1 (7 bases). Germline-derived CDR1 and CDR2 are SGHAT and FQNNGV. The CDR3 has 16 residues. Trimming removed 5 bases from V and 3 bases from J, with 18 bases in between. The CDR3 loop is CASSNIRGASTDTQYF. The DNA for the CDR3 is TGTGCCAGCAGCAACATCAGGGGGGCCTCGACAGATACGCAGTATTTT.

This clone was seen only once. The chain links TRBV7-8 to TRBJ2-2; D remains unclear. This CDR3 comprises 15 residues. Trimming removed 2 bases at V and 7 bases at J, with 14 bases between. Per germline, CDR1 SGHVS and CDR2 FQNEAQ. CDR3 loop: CASSLPSTYIGELFF. The CDR3, as DNA: TGTGCCAGCAGCTTACCTTCCACCTATATCGGGGAGCTGTTTTTT.

This clone was picked up one time. The CDR3, as DNA: TGTGCCACCAGCAGAGCGGCGGGGGGTGTAGACACCGGGGAGCTGTTTTTT. This codes for CATSRAAGGVDTGELFF. The rearrangement uses TRBV15 and TRBJ2-2; 8 bases fit TRBD2. CDR3 length equals 17 residues. CDR1 is LNHNV, CDR2 YYDKDF, per germline (reference sequence). V lost 1 base and J lost 3; bases outside the gene matches: 7. Combining the CDR3 with reference TRBV15 and TRBJ2-2 gives the whole variable domain DAMVIQNPRYQVTQFGKPVTLSCSQTLNHNVMYWYQQKSSQAPKLLFHYYDKDFNNEADTPDNFQSRRPNTSFCFLDIRSPGLGDTAMYLCATSRAAGGVDTGELFFGEGSRLTVL.

The chain uses TRBV5-6 and TRBJ1-2, with a weak D call TRBD1 (6 bases). The CDR3 consists of 14 residues. Germline V gives CDR1 SGHDT, CDR2 YYEEEE. V shed 4 bases and J shed 2 bases, with 12 bases lying between them. CDR3: CASSLGQLNYGYTF. The CDR3 DNA is TGTGCCAGCAGCCTAGGACAGCTCAACTATGGCTACACCTTC.

This chain joins TRBV29-1 and TRBJ2-7, with 9 bases fitting TRBD1. The CDR3 extends over 12 amino acids. V was clipped by 5 bases and J by 4 bases; unmatched bases: 3. Germline V gene lookup returns CDR1 SQVTM and CDR2 ANQGSEA. The CDR3 bases are TGCAGCGTTCAAGGACAGGGGTACGAGCAGTACTTC. Translating it yields CSVQGQGYEQYF.

The chain's CDR3 is CASTTQGYTGELFF. The CDR3 bases are TGTGCCAGCACCACACAGGGTTACACCGGGGAGCTGTTTTTT. The chain is built from TRBV7-6 and TRBJ2-2; D possibly corresponds to TRBD1 (6 bases). Trimming cost V 7 bases and J 3 bases, with 12 bases left between them. Per germline, CDR1 SGHVS and CDR2 FNYEAQ. There are 14 residues in the CDR3.